This T cell receptor (beta chain) stems from a study of glioma-infiltrating T cells. General study points: Non-neoplastic patients had below-expected tissue-blood divergence, while all gliomas exceeded expectation.

V trimming: 2 bases; J trimming: 6 bases; junction bases outside the gene matches: 10. Germline lookup yields CDR1 MNHNS and CDR2 SASEGT. The CDR3 runs to 16 residues. Amplification of TCR alpha and beta CDR3 regions from RNA used iRepertoire nested multiplex PCR. TCRdb re-called the multiplex PCR reads with MiXCR, one entry per CDR3 protein. This sample has 150,000 to 200,000 distinct CDR3 sequences, with over 40% found just once. This clonotype was seen ten or more times. Its matching antigen is unknown. This clonotype was obtained from a human donor with low-grade glioma or glioblastoma, undergoing nonglioma brain surgery, or in good health (not recorded which). The material sequenced was glioma tissue, nonneoplastic brain tissue, or PBMCs (not recorded which). The chain carries TRBV6-1 and TRBJ2-4, with TRBD2 identical over 7 bases. This chain's CDR3 is CASSETSGIGTNIQYF. The CDR3 DNA sequence: TGTGCCAGCAGTGAAACGAGCGGGATTGGCACAAACATTCAGTACTTC.